Listed below are T cell receptor beta chains from one sample, sequenced in a study of T cells after posttransplantation cyclophosphamide. Produced via immunoSEQ multiplex PCR; TCRdb's table is partial and in-frame only. This repertoire shows approximately 45,000 clones, roughly nine tenths found once; its top ten account for 3% to 3.5%. The sample comprised PBMCs. These receptors all stem from a woman in her fifties or sixties in good health and a related stem cell transplant donor. Each CDR3 is given with its conserved first and last residue. A D gene is named only where the DNA matches it firmly. Clone size is stated in some rows and not others, as once, few, many or a class when expanded.

V,J,D,size,DNA,CDR3
TRBV6-4,TRBJ1-5,TRBD1,NA,TGTGCCAGCAGCCGGGACAGTAATCAGCCCCAGCATTTT,CASSRDSNQPQHF
TRBV5-1,TRBJ2-7,TRBD1,once,TGCGCCAGCAGCTTGGGACAGGGGGCGAACAACGAGCAGTACTTC,CASSLGQGANNEQYF
TRBV5-1,TRBJ2-3,TRBD2,NA,TGCGCCAGCAGCTTGGCTAGCGGAGATACGCAGTATTTT,CASSLASGDTQYF
TRBV6-6,TRBJ1-1,NA,NA,TGTGCCAGCGCTTTCTCGAACAGGGACACTGAAGCTTTCTTT,CASAFSNRDTEAFF
TRBV14,TRBJ1-5,NA,NA,TGTGCCAGCAGCCCAGGTGGAGGTGGACATCAGCCCCAGCATTTT,CASSPGGGGHQPQHF
TRBV5-1,TRBJ1-1,NA,NA,TGCGCCAGCAGCTTGAATCAGGACACTGAAGCTTTCTTT,CASSLNQDTEAFF
TRBV28,TRBJ1-4,NA,few,TGTGCCAGCAGTTTTCCGAGTGAAAAACTGTTTTTT,CASSFPSEKLFF
TRBV11-3,TRBJ1-1,TRBD1,few,TGTGCCAGCAGTCCCGACGGGAGAGGGGGCGTCTCTGAAGCTTTCTTT,CASSPDGRGGVSEAFF
TRBV27,TRBJ1-1,TRBD1,once,TGTGCCAGCAGTTCTTACACCGGGACAGCCTCTGAAGCTTTCTTT,CASSSYTGTASEAFF
TRBV7-2,TRBJ2-7,TRBD2,NA,TGTGCCAGCAGCTCCAGTACTAGCGGGATCCCCTACGAGCAGTACTTC,CASSSSTSGIPYEQYF
TRBV19,TRBJ2-2,NA,NA,TGTGCCAGTAGACAGAACACCGGGGAGCTGTTTTTT,CASRQNTGELFF
TRBV28,TRBJ1-1,TRBD1,once,TGTGCCAGCAGTTTCCGAGCGAGCAGGGGGCGAATGAACACTGAAGCTTTCTTT,CASSFRASRGRMNTEAFF
TRBV14,TRBJ1-1,NA,NA,TGTGCCAGCAGCCAAGCTCTTGAGTTTTACACTGAAGCTTTCTTT,CASSQALEFYTEAFF
TRBV5-1,TRBJ1-2,TRBD1,NA,TGCGCCAGCAGCTTGGGGGACAGGGGGCGCGGAGGCTACACCTTC,CASSLGDRGRGGYTF
TRBV6-1,TRBJ2-2,TRBD2,NA,TGTGCCAGCAGTGGAGGACTAGCGGGGGGCACCGGGGAGCTGTTTTTT,CASSGGLAGGTGELFF
TRBV10-3,TRBJ2-3,NA,once,TGTGCCATCGCCGAGGGCGGAACAGAACCAGATACGCAGTATTTT,CAIAEGGTEPDTQYF
TRBV28,TRBJ2-7,NA,NA,TGTGCCAGCTCCGCCGAGCGCGAGCAGTACTTC,CASSAEREQYF
TRBV19,TRBJ1-1,TRBD1,NA,TGTGCCAGTAGTACAAATAGGAGGGGGCCGAACACTGAAGCTTTCTTT,CASSTNRRGPNTEAFF
TRBV7-6,TRBJ2-6,TRBD1,NA,TGTGCCAGCAGCCGTGACAGGGGGCTGGGTGGGGCCAACGTCCTGACTTTC,CASSRDRGLGGANVLTF
TRBV18,TRBJ1-1,NA,NA,TGTGCCAGCTCATCGGTAAGTGCTGAAGCTTTCTTT,CASSSVSAEAFF
TRBV5-1,TRBJ2-7,NA,NA,TGCGCCAGCAGCTTACGACAGCACTACGAGCAGTACTTC,CASSLRQHYEQYF
TRBV9,TRBJ2-1,TRBD2,NA,TGTGCCAGCAGCTTGAGACTAGCGGCCTACAATGAGCAGTTCTTC,CASSLRLAAYNEQFF
TRBV4-2,TRBJ2-6,TRBD1,NA,TGTGCCAGCAGCCAAGATTTTCCCAGGGGGCTAGGCGGGGCCAACGTCCTGACTTTC,CASSQDFPRGLGGANVLTF
TRBV7-3,TRBJ2-1,TRBD2,NA,TGTGCCAGCAGCCCTAGCGGGGCATACAATGAGCAGTTCTTC,CASSPSGAYNEQFF
TRBV28,TRBJ1-5,NA,NA,TGTGCCAGCATTCCAGGCGCAAATCAGCCCCAGCATTTT,CASIPGANQPQHF
TRBV4-2,TRBJ2-3,TRBD2,once,TGTGCCAGCAGCCAAGGGGACGGGAGGGAGGGGGGATGGGGCACAGATACGCAGTATTTT,CASSQGDGREGGWGTDTQYF
TRBV6-1,TRBJ1-4,NA,NA,TGTGCCAGCAGTGAATACGCGGGGGCCCAAGGGGAAAAACTGTTTTTT,CASSEYAGAQGEKLFF
TRBV4-1,TRBJ1-6,NA,NA,TGCGCCAGCAGCCAAGCGGAAACCCGCGGGGGGGTGACCCTCCACTTT,CASSQAETRGGVTLHF
TRBV7-2,TRBJ1-5,NA,NA,TGTGCCAGCAGCTCCGGGACAAATCAGCCCCAGCATTTT,CASSSGTNQPQHF
TRBV14,TRBJ2-7,TRBD1,NA,TGTGCCAGCAGCCAGGGACAGGGGTTAACCTACGAGCAGTACTTC,CASSQGQGLTYEQYF
TRBV9,TRBJ2-3,TRBD2,NA,TGTGCCAGCAGCGTGGGGGAGGGTCCTGATACGCAGTATTTT,CASSVGEGPDTQYF
TRBV7-8,TRBJ1-2,TRBD1,NA,TGTGCCAGCAGCAAGGGGGGACAGGGTATTGGAGGTGGCTACACCTTC,CASSKGGQGIGGGYTF
TRBV7-6,TRBJ2-7,TRBD1,once,TGTGCCAGCAGCTTAGTGCGGACAGGGGATTCCTCCGAGCAGTACTTC,CASSLVRTGDSSEQYF
TRBV21-1,TRBJ1-3,NA,NA,TGTGCCAGCAGCGCCCACTACAGGCAGAGCGGAAACACCATATATTTT,CASSAHYRQSGNTIYF
TRBV5-1,TRBJ1-4,TRBD1,NA,TGCGCCAGCAGCTTTGACAGGGGCCGGGAAAAACTGTTTTTT,CASSFDRGREKLFF
TRBV6-5,TRBJ1-5,NA,few,TGTGCCAGCAGTGAAAAGCCGAATCAGCCCCAGCATTTT,CASSEKPNQPQHF
TRBV7-6,TRBJ2-1,NA,NA,TGTGCCAGCAGCTTCGCCGAGGGCTACAATGAGCAGTTCTTC,CASSFAEGYNEQFF
TRBV28,TRBJ1-2,NA,NA,TGTGCCAGCACCAAAGGAGGCACCACTAACTATGGCTACACCTTC,CASTKGGTTNYGYTF
TRBV27,TRBJ2-6,TRBD1,NA,TGTGCCAGCAGTTTATCGGCGACAGGGGGTGCTGGGGCCAACGTCCTGACTTTC,CASSLSATGGAGANVLTF
TRBV5-1,TRBJ1-2,TRBD1,NA,TGCGCCAGCAGCCGGGACAGGGTCGATGGCTACACCTTC,CASSRDRVDGYTF
TRBV27,TRBJ2-2,NA,NA,TGTGCCAGCAGTTCACAGGGCGAGGAGCTGTTTTTT,CASSSQGEELFF